Listed below are T cell receptor beta chains from one sample, sequenced in a study of beta chain features in type 1 diabetes. Only in-frame clones appear in the TCRdb table, and some are missing; sequencing was by immunoSEQ multiplex PCR. The sample has 330,000 or so clones; around a fifth are singletons. The specimen was naive CD4+ T cells from blood. These receptors came from a woman younger than 30 in good health. CDR3s include the opening cysteine and the closing phenylalanine or tryptophan. D genes are given only for firm matches. For some rows the clone size is stated as once, few or many, or as a class when expanded; others skip it.

TRBJ1-1	NA	NA	TRBV30	CAWRPRVVGAFF	TGTGCCTGGAGGCCCAGGGTGGTGGGAGCTTTCTTT
TRBJ1-2	NA	NA	TRBV29-1	CSVSLDGYTF	TGCAGCGTTTCCCTAGATGGCTACACCTTC
TRBJ1-2	NA	NA	TRBV19	CASSMGIYGYTF	TGTGCCAGTAGTATGGGCATCTATGGCTACACCTTC
TRBJ2-7	few	TRBD2	TRBV7-9	CASSPGSGSYEQYF	TGTGCCAGCAGCCCCGGGAGCGGGAGTTACGAGCAGTACTTC
TRBJ1-2	NA	TRBD1	TRBV6-6	CASSYSQGLYGYTF	TGTGCCAGCAGTTACTCACAGGGGCTTTATGGCTACACCTTC
TRBJ2-3	few	NA	TRBV29-1	CSVSGGVSTDTQYF	TGCAGCGTCTCCGGCGGAGTTAGCACAGATACGCAGTATTTT
TRBJ2-3	few	NA	TRBV5-1	CASSLQTSTDTQYF	TGCGCCAGCAGCCTCCAGACTAGCACAGATACGCAGTATTTT
TRBJ2-3	NA	NA	TRBV4-2	CASSQDPGTDTQYF	TGTGCCAGCAGCCAAGATCCCGGCACAGATACGCAGTATTTT
TRBJ2-5	few	TRBD1	TRBV29-1	CSVGRDRRVSQETQYF	TGCAGCGTTGGAAGGGACAGGAGGGTCAGTCAAGAGACCCAGTACTTC
TRBJ2-1	NA	NA	TRBV9	CASSVGINGYNEQFF	TGTGCCAGCAGCGTAGGTATAAACGGCTACAATGAGCAGTTCTTC
TRBJ1-5	NA	NA	TRBV9	CASSGGQNQPQHF	TGTGCCAGCAGCGGGGGGCAAAATCAGCCCCAGCATTTT
TRBJ2-7	NA	NA	TRBV18	CASSSEGGEQYF	TGTGCCAGCTCGTCCGAGGGCGGGGAGCAGTACTTC
TRBJ1-4	NA	NA	TRBV29-1	CSAGGRGTTNEKLFF	TGCAGCGCCGGCGGGAGGGGCACAACTAATGAAAAACTGTTTTTT
TRBJ2-5	NA	NA	TRBV5-4	CASSLARTTQETQYF	TGTGCCAGCAGCTTGGCCCGGACTACCCAAGAGACCCAGTACTTC
TRBJ2-5	few	TRBD2	TRBV7-8	CASSLARTRGQETQYF	TGTGCCAGCAGCTTAGCGCGGACTAGAGGCCAAGAGACCCAGTACTTC
TRBJ2-5	NA	NA	TRBV6-5	CASSSRETQYF	TGTGCCAGCAGTTCTCGGGAGACCCAGTACTTC
TRBJ2-1	NA	TRBD1	TRBV11-2	CASSLRTGEQFF	TGTGCCAGCAGCTTAAGGACAGGGGAGCAGTTCTTC
TRBJ2-5	few	TRBD2	TRBV4-2	CASSFGTSGGPQETQYF	TGTGCCAGCAGTTTCGGGACTAGCGGGGGACCCCAAGAGACCCAGTACTTC
TRBJ1-2	few	NA	TRBV19	CASTEGGYGYTF	TGTGCCAGTACTGAGGGTGGCTATGGCTACACCTTC
TRBJ2-1	few	TRBD2	TRBV30	CAWRTSGDYNEQFF	TGTGCCTGGAGGACTAGCGGGGATTACAATGAGCAGTTCTTC
TRBJ2-7	NA	NA	TRBV7-2	CASSSGQFYEQYF	TGTGCCAGCAGCTCCGGACAGTTCTACGAGCAGTACTTC
TRBJ2-5	NA	TRBD1	TRBV11-1	CASSYPGTGRETQYF	TGTGCCAGCAGCTACCCCGGGACAGGGCGAGAGACCCAGTACTTC
TRBJ1-2	few	TRBD1	TRBV12-5	CASGSTGAIFTGGYTF	TGTGCTAGTGGTTCGACAGGGGCAATTTTCACGGGTGGCTACACCTTC
TRBJ2-1	NA	NA	TRBV20-1	CSAWGGDEQFF	TGCAGTGCTTGGGGGGGCGATGAGCAGTTCTTC
TRBJ1-2	NA	NA	TRBV2	CASSEGEAYGYTF	TGTGCCAGCAGTGAGGGGGAGGCCTATGGCTACACCTTC
TRBJ2-1	NA	TRBD2	TRBV2	CASSEERPLVAGTQFF	TGTGCCAGCAGTGAAGAGCGACCCCTCGTAGCGGGAACCCAGTTCTTC
TRBJ2-7	few	NA	TRBV5-4	CASSPPQLVGISDEQYF	TGTGCCAGCAGCCCGCCCCAACTAGTTGGCATTTCGGACGAGCAGTACTTC
TRBJ2-7	NA	TRBD1	TRBV4-1	CASSRYIITGGEQYF	TGCGCCAGCAGCCGATATATAATTACAGGGGGCGAGCAGTACTTC
TRBJ2-3	NA	NA	TRBV4-2	CASSQGSDTQYF	TGTGCCAGCAGCCAGGGGAGCGATACGCAGTATTTT
TRBJ1-5	NA	TRBD1	TRBV6-6	CASSYRTGDNQPQHF	TGTGCCAGCAGTTACAGGACAGGGGACAATCAGCCCCAGCATTTT
TRBJ2-5	NA	TRBD2	TRBV18	CASSGIAGVGETQYF	TGTGCCAGCTCAGGAATAGCGGGAGTGGGAGAGACCCAGTACTTC
TRBJ2-3	NA	TRBD2	TRBV5-1	CASSLGLAGESDTQYF	TGCGCCAGCAGCTTGGGACTAGCGGGAGAATCAGATACGCAGTATTTT
TRBJ2-1	NA	NA	TRBV7-8	CASSLARFRGKSYNEQFF	TGTGCCAGCAGCTTAGCGAGATTCAGGGGTAAATCCTACAATGAGCAGTTCTTC